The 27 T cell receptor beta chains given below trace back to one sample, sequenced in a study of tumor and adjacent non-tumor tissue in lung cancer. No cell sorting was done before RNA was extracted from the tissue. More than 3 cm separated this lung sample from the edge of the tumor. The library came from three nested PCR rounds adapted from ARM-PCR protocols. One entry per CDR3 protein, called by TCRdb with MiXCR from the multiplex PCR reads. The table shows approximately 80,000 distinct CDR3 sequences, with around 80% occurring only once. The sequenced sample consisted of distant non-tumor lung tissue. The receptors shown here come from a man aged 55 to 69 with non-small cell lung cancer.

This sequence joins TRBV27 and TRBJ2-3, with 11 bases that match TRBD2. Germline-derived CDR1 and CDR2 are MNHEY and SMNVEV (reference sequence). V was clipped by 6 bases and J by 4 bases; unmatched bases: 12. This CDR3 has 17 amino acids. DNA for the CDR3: TGTGCCAGCAGATTCAATCTCCATAGCGGGGGGGCAGATACGCAGTATTTT. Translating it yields CASRFNLHSGGADTQYF.

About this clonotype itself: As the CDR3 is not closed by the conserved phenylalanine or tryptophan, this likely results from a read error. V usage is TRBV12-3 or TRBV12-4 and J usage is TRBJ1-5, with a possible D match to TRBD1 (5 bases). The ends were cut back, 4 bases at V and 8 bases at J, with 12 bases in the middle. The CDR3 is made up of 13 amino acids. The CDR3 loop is CASSSGWNEPQHI. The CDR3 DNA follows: TGTGCCAGCAGTTCAGGGTGGAATGAGCCCCAGCATATT.

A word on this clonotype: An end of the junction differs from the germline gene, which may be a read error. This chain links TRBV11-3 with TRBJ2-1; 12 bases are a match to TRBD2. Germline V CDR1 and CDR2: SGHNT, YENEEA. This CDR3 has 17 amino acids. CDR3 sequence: CASSMDRLAGAGNERFF. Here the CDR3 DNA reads TGTGCCAGCAGCATGGATCGACTAGCGGGAGCAGGTAATGAGCGGTTCTTC.

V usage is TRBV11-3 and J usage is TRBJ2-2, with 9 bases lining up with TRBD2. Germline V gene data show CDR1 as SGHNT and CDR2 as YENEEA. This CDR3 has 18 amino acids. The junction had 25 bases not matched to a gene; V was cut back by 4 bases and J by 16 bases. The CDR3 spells CASSSRGAGGYRARQPFF. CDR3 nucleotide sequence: TGTGCCAGCAGCTCCCGGGGAGCGGGAGGATACAGAGCCCGGCAGCCGTTTTTT.

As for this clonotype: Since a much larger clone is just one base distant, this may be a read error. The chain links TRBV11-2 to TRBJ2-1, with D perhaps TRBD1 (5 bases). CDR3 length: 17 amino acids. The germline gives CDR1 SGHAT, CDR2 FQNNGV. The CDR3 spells CTSRDYRKLFSYNEQFF. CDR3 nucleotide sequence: TGTACCAGCAGGGATTACAGGAAATTATTCTCCTACAATGAGCAGTTCTTC.

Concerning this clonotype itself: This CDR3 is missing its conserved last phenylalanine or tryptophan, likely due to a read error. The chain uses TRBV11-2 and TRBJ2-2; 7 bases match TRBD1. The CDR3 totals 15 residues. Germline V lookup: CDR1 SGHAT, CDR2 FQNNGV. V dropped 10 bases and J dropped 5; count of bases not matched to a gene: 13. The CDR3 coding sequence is TGTGCCATCAGATCGACAGGGATAATTACCGGGGAGCTGTTTTCT. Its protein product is CAIRSTGIITGELFS.

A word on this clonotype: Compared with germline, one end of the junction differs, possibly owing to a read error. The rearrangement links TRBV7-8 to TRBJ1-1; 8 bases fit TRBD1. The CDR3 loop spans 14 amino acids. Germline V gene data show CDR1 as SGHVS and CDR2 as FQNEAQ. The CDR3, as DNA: TGTGCCATCAGCCAGGGACAGGCCTTCACTGAAGCTTTCTTT. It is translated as CAISQGQAFTEAFF.

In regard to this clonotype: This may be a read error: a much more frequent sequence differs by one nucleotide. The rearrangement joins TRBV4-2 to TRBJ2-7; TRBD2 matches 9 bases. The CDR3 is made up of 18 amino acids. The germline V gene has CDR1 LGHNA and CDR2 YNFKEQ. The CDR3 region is CATSQEWGSGGLAYEQYF. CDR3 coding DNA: TGTGCCACCAGCCAAGAATGGGGAAGCGGGGGGCTTGCCTACGAGCAGTACTTC.

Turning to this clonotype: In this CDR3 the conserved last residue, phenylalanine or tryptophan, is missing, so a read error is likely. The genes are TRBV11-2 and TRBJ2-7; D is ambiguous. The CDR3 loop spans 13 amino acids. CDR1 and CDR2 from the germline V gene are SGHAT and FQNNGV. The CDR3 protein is CASSLDTLYEQYY. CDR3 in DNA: TGTGCCAGCAGCTTAGATACGCTCTACGAACAGTACTAC.

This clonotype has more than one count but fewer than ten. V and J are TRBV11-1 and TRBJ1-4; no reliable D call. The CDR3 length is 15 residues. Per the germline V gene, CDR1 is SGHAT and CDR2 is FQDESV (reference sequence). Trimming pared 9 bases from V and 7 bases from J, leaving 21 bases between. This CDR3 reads CASSGGSPRGEKLFF. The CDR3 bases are TGTGCCAGTAGTGGTGGTTCCCCCCGAGGTGAAAAACTGTTTTTT.

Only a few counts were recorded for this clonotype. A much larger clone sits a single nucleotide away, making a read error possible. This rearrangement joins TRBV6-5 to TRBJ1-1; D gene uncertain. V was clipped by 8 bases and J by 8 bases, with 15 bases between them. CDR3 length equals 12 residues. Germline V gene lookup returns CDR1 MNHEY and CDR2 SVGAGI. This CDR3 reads CASSAYGLEAFF. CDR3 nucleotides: TGTGCCAGCTCCGCTTATGGCCTGGAAGCTTTCTTT.

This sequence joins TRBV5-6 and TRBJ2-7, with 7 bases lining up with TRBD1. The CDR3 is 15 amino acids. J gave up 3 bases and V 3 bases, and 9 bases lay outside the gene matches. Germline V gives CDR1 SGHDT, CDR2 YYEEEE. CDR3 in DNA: TGTGCCAGCAGCTACACACAGGGGAAGGGCTACGAGCAGTACTTC. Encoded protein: CASSYTQGKGYEQYF.

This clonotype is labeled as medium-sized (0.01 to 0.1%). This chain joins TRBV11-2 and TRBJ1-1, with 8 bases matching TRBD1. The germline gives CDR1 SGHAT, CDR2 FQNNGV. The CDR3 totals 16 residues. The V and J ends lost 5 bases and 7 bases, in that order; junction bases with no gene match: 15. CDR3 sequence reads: CASSPSRGPLRGEAFF. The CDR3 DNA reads TGTGCCAGCAGCCCCTCCAGGGGGCCATTGAGGGGTGAAGCTTTCTTT. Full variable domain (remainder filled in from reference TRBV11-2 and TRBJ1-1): EAGVAQSPRYKIIEKRQSVAFWCNPISGHATLYWYQQILGQGPKLLIQFQNNGVVDDSQLPKDRFSAERLKGVDSTLKIQPAKLEDSAVYLCASSPSRGPLRGEAFFGQGTRLTVV.

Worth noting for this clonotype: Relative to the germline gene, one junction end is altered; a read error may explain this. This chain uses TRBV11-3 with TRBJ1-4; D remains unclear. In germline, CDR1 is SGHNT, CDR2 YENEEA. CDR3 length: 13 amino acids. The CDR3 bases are TGTGCCAGCATGGAGCAGGATCGGGAAAAACTGATTTTT. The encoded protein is CASMEQDREKLIF. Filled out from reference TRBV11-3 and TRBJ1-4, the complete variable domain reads EAGVVQSPRYKIIEKKQPVAFWCNPISGHNTLYWYLQNLGQGPELLIRYENEEAVDDSQLPKDRFSAERLKGVDSTLKIQPAELGDSAVYLCASMEQDREKLIFGSGTQLSVL.

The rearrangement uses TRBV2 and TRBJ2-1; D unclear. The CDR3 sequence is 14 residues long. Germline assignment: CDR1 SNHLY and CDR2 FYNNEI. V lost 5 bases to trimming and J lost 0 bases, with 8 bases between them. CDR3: CASSMKSSYNEQFF. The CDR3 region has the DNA TGTGCCAGCAGTATGAAAAGCTCCTACAATGAGCAGTTCTTC.

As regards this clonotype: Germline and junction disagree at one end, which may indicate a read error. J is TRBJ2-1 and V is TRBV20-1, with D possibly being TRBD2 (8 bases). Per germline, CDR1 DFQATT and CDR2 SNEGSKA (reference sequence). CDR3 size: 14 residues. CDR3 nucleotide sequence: TGCATTGCTATAGTTCGGGGGGGACAGAGTGAGCAGTTCTTC. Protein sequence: CIAIVRGGQSEQFF.

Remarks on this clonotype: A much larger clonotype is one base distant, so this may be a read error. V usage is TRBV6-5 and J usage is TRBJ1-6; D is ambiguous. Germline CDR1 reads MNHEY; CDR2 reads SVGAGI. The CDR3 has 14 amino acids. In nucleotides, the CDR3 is TGTACCAGCAGACCTGCCGGTTCGCATTCACCCCTCCACTTT. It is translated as CTSRPAGSHSPLHF.

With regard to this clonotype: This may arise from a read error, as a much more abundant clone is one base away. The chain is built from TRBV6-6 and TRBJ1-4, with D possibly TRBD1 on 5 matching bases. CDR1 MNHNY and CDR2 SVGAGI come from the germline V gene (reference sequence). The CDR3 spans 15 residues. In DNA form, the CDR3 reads TGTGCCAGCAGTTATACGGACGGGACTAATGAAAATCTGTTTTTT. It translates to CASSYTDGTNENLFF.

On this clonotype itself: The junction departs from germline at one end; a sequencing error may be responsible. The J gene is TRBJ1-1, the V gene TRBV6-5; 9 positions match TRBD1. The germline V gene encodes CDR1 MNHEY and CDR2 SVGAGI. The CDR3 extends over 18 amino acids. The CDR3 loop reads CTSSSLGLQGAGITEDFF. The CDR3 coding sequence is TGTACCAGCAGTTCCCTAGGACTACAGGGGGCAGGTATCACTGAAGATTTCTTT.

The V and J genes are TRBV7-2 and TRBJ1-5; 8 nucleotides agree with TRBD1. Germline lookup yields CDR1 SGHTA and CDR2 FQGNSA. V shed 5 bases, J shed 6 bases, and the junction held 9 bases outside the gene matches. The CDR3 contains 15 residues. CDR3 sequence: CASSTQGRGRQPQHF. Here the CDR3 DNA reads TGTGCCAGCAGCACCCAGGGCAGGGGGCGTCAGCCCCAGCATTTT.

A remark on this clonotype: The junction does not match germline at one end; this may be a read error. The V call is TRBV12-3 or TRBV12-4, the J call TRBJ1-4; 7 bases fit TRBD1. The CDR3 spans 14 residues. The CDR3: CASCLTGLKEKLLF. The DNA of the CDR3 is TGTGCCAGCTGTTTGACAGGGCTTAAAGAAAAACTGCTTTTT.

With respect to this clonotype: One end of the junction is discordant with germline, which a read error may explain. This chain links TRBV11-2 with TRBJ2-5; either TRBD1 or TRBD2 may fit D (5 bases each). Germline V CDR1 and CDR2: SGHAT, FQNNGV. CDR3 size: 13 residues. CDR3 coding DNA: TGTCCCAACAGCTGGGGAAGAGGGGAGACCCGGTACTTC. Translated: CPNSWGRGETRYF.

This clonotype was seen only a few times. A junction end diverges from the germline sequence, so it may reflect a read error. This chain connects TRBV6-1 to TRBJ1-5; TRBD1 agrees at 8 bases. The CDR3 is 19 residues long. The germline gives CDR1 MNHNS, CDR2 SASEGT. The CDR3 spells CASGAFGPDRGGLGQSQHF. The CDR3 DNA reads TGTGCCAGCGGCGCCTTCGGGCCCGACAGGGGTGGGTTGGGTCAGTCCCAGCATTTT.

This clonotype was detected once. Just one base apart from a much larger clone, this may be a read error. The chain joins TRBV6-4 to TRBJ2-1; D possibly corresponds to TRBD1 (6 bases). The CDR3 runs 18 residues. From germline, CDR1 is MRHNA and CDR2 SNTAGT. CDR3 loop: CTSSESARGKRTYNEQFF. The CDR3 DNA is TGTACCAGCAGTGAGTCCGCTAGGGGGAAAAGGACCTACAATGAGCAGTTCTTC.

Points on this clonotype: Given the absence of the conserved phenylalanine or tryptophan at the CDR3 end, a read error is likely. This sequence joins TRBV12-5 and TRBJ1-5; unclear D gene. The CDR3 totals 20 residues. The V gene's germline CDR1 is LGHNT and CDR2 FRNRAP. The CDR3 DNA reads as TGTGCTACTGGTTTGGTACTTGGACTAAGCGGCGAGTATAGCAATCAGCCCCAGCATTAT. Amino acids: CATGLVLGLSGEYSNQPQHY.

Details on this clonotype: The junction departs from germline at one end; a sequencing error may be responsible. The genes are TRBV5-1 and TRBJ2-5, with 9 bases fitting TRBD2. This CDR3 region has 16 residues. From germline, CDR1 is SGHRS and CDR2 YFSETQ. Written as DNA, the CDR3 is TGCGCCAACAGCTTGGCAGTTAGCGGGAGTGGTGAGACCCGGTACTTC. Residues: CANSLAVSGSGETRYF.

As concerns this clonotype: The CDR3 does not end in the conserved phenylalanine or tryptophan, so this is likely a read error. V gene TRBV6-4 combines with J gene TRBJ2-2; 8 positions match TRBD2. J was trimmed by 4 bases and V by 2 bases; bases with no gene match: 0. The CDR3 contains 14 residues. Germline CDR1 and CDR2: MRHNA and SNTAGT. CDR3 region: CASSDGTSTGELFI. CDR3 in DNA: TGTGCCAGCAGTGACGGGACTAGCACCGGGGAGCTGTTTATT.